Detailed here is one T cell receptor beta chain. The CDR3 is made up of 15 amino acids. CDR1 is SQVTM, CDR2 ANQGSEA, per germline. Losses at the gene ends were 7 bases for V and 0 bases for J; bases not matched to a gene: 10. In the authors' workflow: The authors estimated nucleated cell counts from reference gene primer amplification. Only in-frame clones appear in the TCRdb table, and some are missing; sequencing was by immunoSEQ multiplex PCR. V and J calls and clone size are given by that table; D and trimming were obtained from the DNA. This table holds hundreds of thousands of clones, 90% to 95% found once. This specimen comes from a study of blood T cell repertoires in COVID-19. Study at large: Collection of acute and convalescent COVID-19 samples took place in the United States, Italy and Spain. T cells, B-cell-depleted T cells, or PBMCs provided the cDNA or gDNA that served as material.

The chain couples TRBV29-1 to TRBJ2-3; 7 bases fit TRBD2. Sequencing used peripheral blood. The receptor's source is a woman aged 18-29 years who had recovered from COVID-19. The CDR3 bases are TGCAGCGCCCCCGGGGGTAGCGGGAGCACAGATACGCAGTATTTT. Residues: CSAPGGSGSTDTQYF.